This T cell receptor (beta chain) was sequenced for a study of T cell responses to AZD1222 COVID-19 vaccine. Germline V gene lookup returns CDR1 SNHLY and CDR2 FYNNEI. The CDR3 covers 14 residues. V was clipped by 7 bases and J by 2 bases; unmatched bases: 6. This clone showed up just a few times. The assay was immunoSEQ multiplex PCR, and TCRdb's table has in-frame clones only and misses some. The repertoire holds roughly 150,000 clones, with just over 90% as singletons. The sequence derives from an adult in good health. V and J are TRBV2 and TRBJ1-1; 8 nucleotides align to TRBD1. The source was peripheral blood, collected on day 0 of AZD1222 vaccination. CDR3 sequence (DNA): TGTGCCAGCAAAAAGACAGGGGCTAACACTGAAGCTTTCTTT. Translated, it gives CASKKTGANTEAFF.